The T cell receptor (beta chain) under discussion was sequenced for a study of PD-1 blockade in classical Hodgkin lymphoma (dated by TCRdb to the early 2020s). Broadly, across the study: Nivolumab dosing was 3 mg/kg intravenously every 2 weeks, continuing until either disease progression or unacceptable toxicity. A peripheral blood immune signature of response to PD-1 blockade in classical Hodgkin lymphoma was defined using TCR beta sequencing and CyTOF. The research as a whole found: Baseline TCR diversity was reported as lower in newly diagnosed patients than in healthy donors, and lower still in relapsed/refractory patients. Trial patients with a complete response had baseline diversity similar to that of newly diagnosed patients, while partial responders and progressors had significantly lower diversity. CD4+ but not CD8+ TCR diversity rose significantly by C4D1 (p=0.0027 vs p=0.16), most apparent in complete responders (p=0.02). The study was restricted to a single clinical trial cohort, and the causes of repertoire differences, possibly disease activity or prior therapy, were left undefined. Patients starting nivolumab less than 1 year after ASCT had lower diversity and were excluded from later analyses to avoid confounding by immune reconstitution.

Genomic DNA was isolated using the Qiagen DNeasy kit from unsorted PBMCs as well as from negatively selected CD4+ and CD8+ fractions. TCR beta CDR3 regions were subjected to amplification by immunoSEQ multiplex PCR with primers that anneal to V and J segments. Amplification bias was minimized using a synthetic immune receptor repertoire, and residual bias was removed computationally after sequencing. Processing in the source paper ran as follows. Repertoire diversity was quantified as the Shannon entropy index using custom Python scripts. Unsorted, CD4+ and CD8+ repertoires were analyzed separately, except for combined analyses in which CD4+ and CD8+ sequences were merged in silico. A clone was considered expanded if an increase in frequency of at least 2-fold after treatment relative to C1D1 was found, and a pseudocount of 0.5 was applied to clones undetected at baseline. Clones with 0 or 1 copy at C1D1 were defined as singleton clones, while clones with 2 or more copies were defined as non-singleton clones. Clones expanded in unsorted samples were labelled as CD4+, CD8+ or unknown by matching protein sequences in sorted samples from the same patient. Diversity changes from C1D1 to C4D1 were tested in paired samples using Wilcoxon tests. The clones in this table, taken by TCRdb from immuneACCESS, are in-frame only. Not every clone is retained; where verified, under half of the shortfall comes from an unresolved V gene, and the cause of the rest is unknown. V and J calls plus clone size are reproduced from that table; the DNA served to infer D and trimming. The sample records 45,000 to 60,000 clones, around 85% of which are singletons. 16% of the sample lies in the top ten.

Via the germline V gene (reference sequence), CDR1 is MNHEY and CDR2 SMNVEV. The CDR3 spans 16 residues, from the cysteine through the phenylalanine. Left in the record is the CDR3 DNA by itself, 48 bases read in frame from the first base. The germline ends are 20 bases apart after V is trimmed by 5 bases and J by 4 bases. The intended sense of this specimen's time point label: cycle 1 day 1 (C1D1), immediately before nivolumab initiation. All trial patients had relapsed after autologous stem cell transplantation, with cohorts A, B and C differing in prior brentuximab vedotin exposure. The trial cohort was composed of about 54 patients with relapsed/refractory classical Hodgkin lymphoma, for whom complete response, partial response or progressive disease was recorded as best overall response. Single-agent nivolumab was administered to trial patients in the multi-cohort phase II CheckMate 205 trial. Best overall response was determined by an independent review committee according to the 2007 International Working Group response criteria. Trial PBMCs were collected just before the start of nivolumab (C1D1) and during therapy at cycle 2 day 1 and cycle 4 day 1. After peripheral blood was drawn into 8 mL Vacutainer Cell Preparation Tubes, PBMCs were isolated by centrifugation and then cryopreserved.

To note about this clone: Its antigen is still unknown. The input lacks base qualities; no much larger clone sits a single base away.

The chain couples TRBV27 to TRBJ2-5; TRBD2 could be the D gene, as 6 bases match. The sequenced sample was peripheral blood mononuclear cells (PBMCs), obtained at baseline. This sequence originates from a human donor with classical Hodgkin lymphoma. The CDR3 region has the sequence CASSPQSTSMVETQYF. DNA sequence: TGTGCCAGCAGTCCCCAATCTACTAGCATGGTAGAGACCCAGTACTTC.